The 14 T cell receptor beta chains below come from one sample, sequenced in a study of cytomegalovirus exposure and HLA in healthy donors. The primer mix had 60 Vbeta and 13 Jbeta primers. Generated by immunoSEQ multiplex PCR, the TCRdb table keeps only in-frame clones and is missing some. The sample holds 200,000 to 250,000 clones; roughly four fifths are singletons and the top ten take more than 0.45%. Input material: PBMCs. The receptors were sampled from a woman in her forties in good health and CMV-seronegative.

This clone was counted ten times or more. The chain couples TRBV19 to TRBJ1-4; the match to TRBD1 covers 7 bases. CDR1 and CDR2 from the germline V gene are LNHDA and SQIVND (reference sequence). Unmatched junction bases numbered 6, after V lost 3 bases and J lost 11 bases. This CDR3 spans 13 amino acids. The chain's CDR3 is CASSIGTVPKLFF. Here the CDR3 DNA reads TGTGCCAGTAGTATCGGGACAGTACCCAAACTGTTTTTT.

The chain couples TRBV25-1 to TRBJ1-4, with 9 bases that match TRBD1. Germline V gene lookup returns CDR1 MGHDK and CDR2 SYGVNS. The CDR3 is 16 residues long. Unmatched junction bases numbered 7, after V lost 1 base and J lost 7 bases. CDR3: CASSESRQGESEKLFF. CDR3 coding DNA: TGTGCCAGCAGTGAATCCCGACAGGGGGAGAGTGAAAAACTGTTTTTT.

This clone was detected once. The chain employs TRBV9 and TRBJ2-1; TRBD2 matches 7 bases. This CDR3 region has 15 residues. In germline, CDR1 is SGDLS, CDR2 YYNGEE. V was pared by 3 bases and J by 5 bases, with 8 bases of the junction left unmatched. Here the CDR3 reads CASSASGTNNNEQFF. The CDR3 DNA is TGTGCCAGCAGCGCATCCGGGACTAATAACAATGAGCAGTTCTTC.

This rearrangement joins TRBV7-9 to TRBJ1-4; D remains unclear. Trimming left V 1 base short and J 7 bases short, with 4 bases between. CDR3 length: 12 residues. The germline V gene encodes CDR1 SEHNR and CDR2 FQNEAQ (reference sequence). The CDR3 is CASSLVSEKLFF. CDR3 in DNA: TGTGCCAGCAGCTTAGTGAGTGAAAAACTGTTTTTT.

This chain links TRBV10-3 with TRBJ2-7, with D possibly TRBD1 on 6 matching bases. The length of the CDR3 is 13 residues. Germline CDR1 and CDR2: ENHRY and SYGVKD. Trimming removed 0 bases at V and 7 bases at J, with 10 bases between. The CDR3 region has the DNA TGTGCCATCAGTGAGTCGGGGCAGGGGGAGCAGTACTTC. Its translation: CAISESGQGEQYF.

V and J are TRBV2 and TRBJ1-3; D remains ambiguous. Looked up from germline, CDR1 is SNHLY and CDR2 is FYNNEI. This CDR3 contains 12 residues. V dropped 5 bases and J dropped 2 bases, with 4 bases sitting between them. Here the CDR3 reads CASSSTGNTIYF. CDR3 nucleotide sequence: TGTGCCAGCAGTAGCACTGGAAACACCATATATTTT.

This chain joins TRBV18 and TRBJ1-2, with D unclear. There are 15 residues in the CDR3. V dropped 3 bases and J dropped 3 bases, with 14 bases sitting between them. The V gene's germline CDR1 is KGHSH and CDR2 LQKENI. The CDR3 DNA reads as TGTGCCAGCTCACCTCGTCCACCAGTCGACTATGGCTACACCTTC. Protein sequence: CASSPRPPVDYGYTF.

Here the CDR3 DNA reads TGTGCCAGCAGTTACTCGAGAGGAGGTGAGCAGTTCTTC. This encodes CASSYSRGGEQFF. V is TRBV6-5 and J is TRBJ2-1; perhaps TRBD2 as D (5 bases). This CDR3 has 13 amino acids. Germline V gene data show CDR1 as MNHEY and CDR2 as SVGAGI. V dropped 0 bases and J dropped 9 bases, with 9 bases sitting between them.

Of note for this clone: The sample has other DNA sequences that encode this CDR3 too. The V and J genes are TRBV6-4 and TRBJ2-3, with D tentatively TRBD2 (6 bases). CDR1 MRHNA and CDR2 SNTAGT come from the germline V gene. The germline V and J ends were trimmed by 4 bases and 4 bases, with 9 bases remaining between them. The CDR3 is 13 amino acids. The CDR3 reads CASSATRADTQYF. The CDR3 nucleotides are TGTGCCAGCAGTGCGACTAGGGCAGATACGCAGTATTTT.

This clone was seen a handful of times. The CDR3 DNA is TGTGCCTGGAGTACGACAGGGTTCGAGCAGTACTTC. Translating gives CAWSTTGFEQYF. The chain recombines TRBV30 with TRBJ2-7; TRBD1 matches 7 bases. V lost 2 bases and J lost 6; bases outside the gene matches: 4. This CDR3 has 12 residues. Per the germline V gene, CDR1 is GTSNPN and CDR2 is SVGIG (reference sequence).

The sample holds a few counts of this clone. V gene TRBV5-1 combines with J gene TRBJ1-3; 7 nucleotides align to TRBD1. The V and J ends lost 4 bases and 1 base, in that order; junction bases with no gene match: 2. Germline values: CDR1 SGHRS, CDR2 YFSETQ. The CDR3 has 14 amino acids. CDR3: CASSPTGSGNTIYF. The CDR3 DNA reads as TGCGCCAGCAGCCCGACAGGGTCTGGAAACACCATATATTTT.

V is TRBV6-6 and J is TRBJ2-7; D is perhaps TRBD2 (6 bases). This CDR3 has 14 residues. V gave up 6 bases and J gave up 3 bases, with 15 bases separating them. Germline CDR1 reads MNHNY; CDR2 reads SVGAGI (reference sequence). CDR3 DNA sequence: TGTGCCAGCAGGACGGGGGATTTCAACTACGAGCAGTACTTC. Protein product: CASRTGDFNYEQYF.

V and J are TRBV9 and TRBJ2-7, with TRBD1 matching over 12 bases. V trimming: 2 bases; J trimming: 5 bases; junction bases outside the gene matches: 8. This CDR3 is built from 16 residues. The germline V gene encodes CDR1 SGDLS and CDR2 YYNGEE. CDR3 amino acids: CASSVEPGQGADEQYF. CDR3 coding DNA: TGTGCCAGCAGCGTGGAACCGGGACAGGGGGCTGACGAGCAGTACTTC.

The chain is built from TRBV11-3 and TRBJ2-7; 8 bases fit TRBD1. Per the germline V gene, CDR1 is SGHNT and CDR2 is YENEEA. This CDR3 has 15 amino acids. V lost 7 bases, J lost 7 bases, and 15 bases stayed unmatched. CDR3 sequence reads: CASTGSRTGMGEQYF. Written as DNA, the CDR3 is TGTGCCAGCACCGGAAGCCGGACAGGGATGGGGGAGCAGTACTTC.